The clone carrying this T cell receptor beta chain came up many times. What it binds is not known. The investigators amplified TCR beta CDR3 regions from RNA transcripts. Using the HTBI primer set, a first-round RT-PCR was run on the TCR CDR3. TCRdb independently ran MiXCR on the multiplex PCR reads; one entry per CDR3 protein. The sample holds roughly 260,000 distinct CDR3 sequences, about 15% seen once. The data originate from a study of T cells in Graves' hyperthyroidism and ophthalmopathy. The study's findings and limits: The model predicted ophthalmopathy a median about 6.6 months before onset.

J was trimmed by 2 bases and V by 3 bases; bases with no gene match: 1. The germline V gene has CDR1 GTSNPN and CDR2 SVGIG (reference sequence). The CDR3 extends over 13 amino acids. The study excluded patients with uncontrolled infection, other autoimmune disease, pregnancy or lactation. The clonotype comes from a woman aged 40 to 55 with Graves' hyperthyroidism that later progressed to Graves' ophthalmopathy. The chain has TRBV30 and TRBJ2-7; 10 nucleotides line up with TRBD2. The sequenced sample consisted of blood. CDR3: CAWRLAGAYEQYF. The CDR3 nucleotides are TGTGCCTGGAGGCTAGCGGGAGCCTACGAGCAGTACTTC.